These 4 T cell receptor beta chains were sequenced from one sample in a study of T cell responses to AZD1222 COVID-19 vaccine. Repertoires were generated with immunoSEQ multiplex PCR, while TCRdb's copy carries only in-frame clones and drops some. The data hold 130,000 or so clones, with around 83% observed a single time. The sample here was peripheral blood, taken on day 0 of AZD1222 vaccination. The receptors come from an adult in good health.

V is TRBV6-5 and J is TRBJ1-4; no reliable D call. The CDR3 contains 13 residues. Per germline, CDR1 MNHEY and CDR2 SVGAGI. Trimming removed 5 bases at V and 8 bases at J, with 12 bases between. The CDR3 bases are TGTGCCAGCAGTCCAGACTTTGTCGAAAAACTGTTTTTT. Amino acids: CASSPDFVEKLFF.

The chain is built from TRBV28 and TRBJ1-2; D not certain. There are 11 residues in the CDR3. CDR1 and CDR2 (germline): MDHEN, SYDVKM. V shed 4 bases and J shed 6 bases, with 6 bases lying between them. CDR3 DNA: TGTGCCAGCAGTTCGATCGATGGCTACACCTTC. Translated: CASSSIDGYTF.

The V call is TRBV9, the J call TRBJ1-1, with D possibly matching TRBD1 (5 bases). CDR1 and CDR2 from the germline V gene are SGDLS and YYNGEE. V lost 4 bases, J lost 2 bases, and 15 bases lay in between. The CDR3 contains 15 residues. For the CDR3, the DNA is TGTGCCAGCAGCTTGGGACCAGGAAGTAACACTGAAGCTTTCTTT. Translated: CASSLGPGSNTEAFF.

The CDR3 is CSVRTSEAFF. CDR3 DNA: TGCAGCGTCAGGACAAGTGAAGCTTTCTTT. This chain joins TRBV29-1 and TRBJ1-1, with D possibly being TRBD1 (5 bases). V was shortened by 6 bases and J by 7 bases, with 9 bases between the two germline ends. The CDR3 runs to 10 residues. The germline V gene has CDR1 SQVTM and CDR2 ANQGSEA.